One and the same sample provided the 4 T cell receptor beta chains below, sequenced in a study of PD-1 blockade in classical Hodgkin lymphoma (dated by TCRdb to the early 2020s). What the time point label conveys for this sample: cycle 2 day 1 (C2D1) of nivolumab. Every trial patient had relapsed following autologous stem cell transplantation, and prior brentuximab vedotin exposure was what differed among cohorts A, B and C. Libraries were constructed by the immunoSEQ multiplex PCR assay. TCRdb took this table from immuneACCESS and kept in-frame rearrangements with V and J called. Such tables lack part of the clones; where checked against another copy, unresolved V genes explain under half of the gap, and the rest is unexplained. The sample data list about 150,000 clones, and 78% of these were observed just once. Roughly 9.2% of the sample is in the top ten clones. This material consisted of peripheral blood mononuclear cells (PBMCs), taken before the second cycle of nivolumab. The source is a human donor with classical Hodgkin lymphoma.

The chain is built from TRBV4-1 and TRBJ1-4; D not resolved. Germline V gene lookup returns CDR1 MGHRA and CDR2 YSYEKL. The V gene lost 1 base and the J gene lost 4 bases, with 7 bases spanning the gap. This CDR3 region has 14 residues. CDR3 bases: TGCGCCAGCAGCCAAGGACACAGTAATGAAAAACTGTTTTTT. This encodes CASSQGHSNEKLFF.

CDR3 sequence reads: CASSQGASGQRGETQYF. CDR3 DNA: TGTGCCAGCAGCCAAGGGGCTAGCGGACAACGTGGGGAGACCCAGTACTTC. The rearrangement uses TRBV4-2 and TRBJ2-5; 7 nucleotides match TRBD2. Germline CDR1 reads LGHNA; CDR2 reads YNFKEQ. The CDR3 totals 17 residues. V lost 1 base, J lost 5 bases, and 13 bases stayed unmatched.

The chain combines TRBV6-6 with TRBJ2-1, with D hard to call. Germline V lookup: CDR1 MNHNY, CDR2 SVGAGI (reference sequence). The CDR3 covers 14 residues. The V gene lost 7 bases and the J gene lost 7 bases, with 17 bases spanning the gap. The CDR3 DNA is TGTGCCAGCACCCCGATATCGGCTTTGAATGAGCAGTTCTTC. This encodes CASTPISALNEQFF.

This rearrangement joins TRBV6-5 to TRBJ1-2; D may be TRBD1 (6 bases). The CDR3 is 13 amino acids. Germline lookup yields CDR1 MNHEY and CDR2 SVGAGI. Trimming left V 5 bases short and J 2 bases short, with 9 bases between. This chain's CDR3 is CASSQQGNYGYTF. The CDR3, as DNA: TGTGCCAGCAGTCAACAGGGAAACTATGGCTACACCTTC.